The clone carrying this T cell receptor beta chain was picked up one time. The source of the sample is a study of blood T cell repertoires in COVID-19. Study-wide context: PBMCs, B-cell-depleted T cells, or T cells provided the cDNA or gDNA that made up the material.

Clones were read by immunoSEQ multiplex PCR, and TCRdb kept only the in-frame ones, dropping some. The sample records a few hundred thousand clones, about 84% being singletons. Between the trimmed V and J ends, which lost 4 bases and 0 bases, there was a span of 13 bases. CDR1 is SGHRS and CDR2 is YFSETQ in the germline V gene. The CDR3 length is 15 residues. The source material was peripheral blood. The TCR was taken from an elderly man with acute or convalescent COVID-19. J is TRBJ1-2 and V is TRBV5-1, with D tentatively TRBD1 (6 bases). CDR3 sequence reads: CASSPDGQPNYGYTF. The DNA of the CDR3 is TGCGCCAGCAGCCCCGATGGACAGCCTAACTATGGCTACACCTTC.